The text below deals with one T cell receptor (beta chain). The antigen this receptor binds is unknown. No base-level quality is on record; no much larger clone is a single base apart. The sample comes from a study of blood T cell repertoires in COVID-19 (dated by TCRdb to 2018 to 2020). About the investigation overall: Collaborator samples came from the United States, Italy and Spain and covered acute and convalescent phases of COVID-19. HLA class I and class II types, where available, came from metadata supplied by the sample provider rather than from assay-based typing. The repertoires were released in a freely available public database meant as a resource for research on the immune response to SARS-CoV-2. The dataset comprised deeply sampled blood TCRbeta repertoires from subjects exposed to, actively infected with, or recovered from COVID-19. Sample metadata almost always included a de-identified subject ID, COVID-19 status, age in years and sex. Samples were obtained from the ongoing ImmuneRACE study (first 160 participants) and from over 1,000 subjects provided by 6 global collaborators. The material from the prospective study consisted of cDNA or gDNA derived from T cells, B-cell-depleted T cells, or PBMCs. The paper's findings and limits, for the study overall: The amount of clinical and demographic metadata varied by source and participant and was provided uncurated.

The immunoSEQ Assay, a bias-controlled multiplex PCR, was used to amplify TCRbeta CDR3 regions from genomic DNA. The paper's data handling went like this. The number of nucleated cells in each sample was estimated from the amplification of reference gene primers within the assay. To quantify the absolute abundance of each unique TCRbeta CDR3 rearrangement, sequence reads were collapsed and filtered. For each sample, productive Simpson clonality was calculated as the square root of Simpson's diversity index across productive rearrangements. TCRdb's version of the immuneACCESS table is confined to in-frame rearrangements and falls short of the full clone set. An unresolved V gene accounts for under half of the shortfall where checked; the remainder is of unknown origin. For V, J and clone size, that table is used; D and trimming come from the DNA. The sample profile shows under 400,000 clones; 86% of them were found once. Together, the top ten hold approximately 4% of the sample.

Spanning cysteine to phenylalanine, the CDR3 consists of 15 amino acids. Only the CDR3 DNA is retained, 45 bases long and in frame from the first base. Via the germline V gene, CDR1 is SQVTM and CDR2 ANQGSEA. V is pared back by 5 bases and J by 0 bases, with 11 bases lying between the germline termini. Participants in the prospective study were aged roughly 18 to 90 years, lived in approximately 26 United States geographic areas, and enrolled through a virtual design. Cohort assignment in the prospective study relied on participant-reported clinical history from a screening survey and a study questionnaire. Mobile phlebotomists in the prospective study collected whole blood, serum and a nasopharyngeal or oropharyngeal swab from every participant. Additional blood draws and questionnaires over an approximately two-month period could optionally be provided by prospective study participants. Prospective study blood samples were shipped either frozen or at room temperature before DNA extraction.

The sample was PBMCs or T cells enriched from blood (not recorded which). This TCR came from a woman aged 40-49 years with acute COVID-19. Recombination linked TRBV29-1 to TRBJ2-6; the D gene is possibly TRBD2, with 6 bases matching. The nucleotide sequence is given as TGCAGCGTTCAGGACGGGAGCTCTGGGGCCAACGTCCTGACTTTC. This sequence encodes CSVQDGSSGANVLTF.